The 13 T cell receptor beta chains given below trace back to one sample, sequenced in a study of regulatory T cells in long-lasting Graves disease listed by TCRdb under 2021. Receptor amplification or capture employed multiplex PCR. The data were produced on an Illumina HiSeq 4000. iRepertoire HTBI primers and Arm-PCR amplification of CDR3 regions were used to construct TCR beta libraries. The public reads were reanalyzed by TCRdb: fastp trimming at Q25, MiXCR alignment, in-frame beta chains only. Here each entry gathers all rows of one CDR3 protein and keeps the most common genes and DNA. The sample yields 550,000 or so distinct CDR3 sequences; 12% were counted once. The ten largest account for roughly 9.3% of the sample. The time point label of this sample denotes: newly diagnosed GD, antithyroid drugs for less than 3 months. RNA was extracted from PBMCs in TRIzol for both TCR sequencing and RNA sequencing.

Another study also made use of these data, one on T cells in Graves' hyperthyroidism and ophthalmopathy.

The sample in question was peripheral blood mononuclear cells (PBMCs), obtained at new diagnosis, from a patient treated with antithyroid drugs. These receptors all stem from a woman in her twenties or thirties with Graves disease. Donor details come from another sample of the same person, matched by shared clones.

V is TRBV7-9 and J is TRBJ2-7, with a possible D match to TRBD2 (6 bases). Per germline, CDR1 SEHNR and CDR2 FQNEAQ (reference sequence). V shed 5 bases and J shed 5 bases, with 13 bases lying between them. This CDR3 region has 13 residues. CDR3 coding DNA: TGTGCCAGCAGCCCAAGGGAGGCGGACGAGCAGTACTTC. Amino acid sequence: CASSPREADEQYF.

This clonotype was detected ten times or more. CDR3 DNA: TGCAGTGCTAGAGGAATCAAAATAGCGGGGAGGAGCTCCTACGAGCAGTACTTC. Its translation: CSARGIKIAGRSSYEQYF. The chain couples TRBV20-1 to TRBJ2-7; 8 bases match TRBD2. Germline CDR1 is DFQATT and CDR2 is SNEGSKA (reference sequence). The CDR3 is made up of 18 amino acids. Trimming at V came to 1 base and at J to 0 bases, leaving 14 bases not matched to a gene.

This chain links TRBV2 with TRBJ2-3; 10 bases map to TRBD2. The germline CDR1 and CDR2 sequences are SNHLY and FYNNEI. This CDR3 is 16 amino acids long. V lost 7 bases and J lost 0; bases outside the gene matches: 7. This CDR3 reads CASMLASGGSTDTQYF. The CDR3 nucleotides read TGTGCCAGCATGCTCGCTAGCGGGGGAAGCACAGATACGCAGTATTTT.

There are many counts of this clonotype. The V and J genes are TRBV2 and TRBJ1-6; a weak D match, TRBD1 (6 bases). V was clipped by 2 bases and J by 9 bases, with 11 bases between them. Germline CDR1 is SNHLY and CDR2 is FYNNEI. The CDR3 loop spans 14 amino acids. The CDR3 DNA sequence: TGTGCCAGCAGTGAAAGGGGGGCCGGTTCACCCCTCCACTTT. Translation: CASSERGAGSPLHF.

At least ten counts were recorded for this clonotype. The rearrangement links TRBV11-1 to TRBJ2-2, with a weak D call TRBD1 (5 bases). CDR1 and CDR2 from the germline V gene are SGHAT and FQDESV (reference sequence). CDR3 length: 15 residues. With 5 bases removed from V and 6 bases from J, the gap between germline ends came to 16 bases. The DNA for the CDR3 is TGTGCCAGCAGCGTCCAGGGTTTTTTACCCGGGGAGCTGTTTTTT. Translation gives CASSVQGFLPGELFF. Filled out from reference TRBV11-1 and TRBJ2-2, the complete variable domain reads EAEVAQSPRYKITEKSQAVAFWCDPISGHATLYWYRQILGQGPELLVQFQDESVVDDSQLPKDRFSAERLKGVDSTLKIQPAELGDSAMYLCASSVQGFLPGELFFGEGSRLTVL.

V usage is TRBV7-9 and J usage is TRBJ2-1, with D possibly being TRBD1 or TRBD2 (6 bases each). Trimming took off 5 bases at V and 9 bases at J, with 23 bases between the two ends. The CDR3 consists of 16 residues. Germline V gene lookup returns CDR1 SEHNR and CDR2 FQNEAQ (reference sequence). The CDR3 protein is CASSPQATGGEGEQFF. As DNA, the CDR3 is TGTGCCAGCAGCCCGCAAGCGACCGGGGGCGAAGGTGAGCAGTTCTTC.

The chain links TRBV20-1 to TRBJ1-5; 7 bases are a match to TRBD1. Trimming cost V 4 bases and J 2 bases; bases outside gene matches: 2. The length of the CDR3 is 13 residues. The germline V gene has CDR1 DFQATT and CDR2 SNEGSKA (reference sequence). The CDR3 DNA reads as TGCAGTGCTACCGGACAGGGCAATCAGCCCCAGCATTTT. As protein: CSATGQGNQPQHF.

This clonotype has a count of ten or more. V is TRBV27 and J is TRBJ1-5; 7 bases agree with TRBD1. CDR1 MNHEY and CDR2 SMNVEV come from the germline V gene (reference sequence). V lost 5 bases, J lost 0 bases, and 10 bases stayed unmatched. This CDR3 region has 17 residues. For the CDR3, the DNA is TGTGCCAGCAGTCCCAGACAGGGCCTCTATAGCAATCAGCCCCAGCATTTT. As protein: CASSPRQGLYSNQPQHF.

This clonotype was recorded a few times. As DNA, the CDR3 is TGTGCCAGTAGTAAGGACAGGGGGCGGACTCCCGCAGAGACCCAGTACTTC. It encodes CASSKDRGRTPAETQYF. V is TRBV19 and J is TRBJ2-5; TRBD1 aligns across 11 bases. V was pared by 4 bases and J by 4 bases, with 11 bases of the junction left unmatched. CDR3 length: 17 residues. Germline V lookup: CDR1 LNHDA, CDR2 SQIVND (reference sequence).

The V gene is TRBV6-2 or TRBV6-3, the J gene TRBJ2-3; no definite D call. Trimming took off 5 bases at V and 1 base at J, with 7 bases between the two ends. From germline, CDR1 is MNHEY and CDR2 SVGEGT. The CDR3 is 13 residues long. The CDR3 reads CASSDEGTDTQYF. The CDR3 DNA reads TGTGCCAGCAGTGACGAGGGCACAGATACGCAGTATTTT.

This clonotype was detected many times. J is TRBJ1-1 and V is TRBV2, with D unclear. CDR1 is SNHLY and CDR2 is FYNNEI in the germline V gene. Trimming removed 7 bases at V and 11 bases at J, with 17 bases between. The length of the CDR3 is 12 residues. In nucleotides, the CDR3 is TGTGCCAGCACCAGAGGACGGCTACAGGCTTTCTTT. It encodes CASTRGRLQAFF.

CDR3 sequence (DNA): TGTGCCAGCAGCTTAGGTGGGTGGAATCAGCCCCAGCATTTT. As protein: CASSLGGWNQPQHF. The chain combines TRBV7-9 with TRBJ1-5; D unclear. V was cut by 1 base and J by 4 bases, with 8 bases left in between. CDR3 length equals 14 residues. The germline V gene has CDR1 SEHNR and CDR2 FQNEAQ (reference sequence).

This chain links TRBV7-2 with TRBJ2-5; D ambiguous. Trimming stripped 5 bases from V and 4 bases from J, with 14 bases between. Germline V CDR1 and CDR2: SGHTA, FQGNSA. CDR3 length: 14 amino acids. The CDR3 nucleotides are TGTGCCAGCAGCCCACGGAATACGTTAGAGACCCAGTACTTC. It translates to CASSPRNTLETQYF.